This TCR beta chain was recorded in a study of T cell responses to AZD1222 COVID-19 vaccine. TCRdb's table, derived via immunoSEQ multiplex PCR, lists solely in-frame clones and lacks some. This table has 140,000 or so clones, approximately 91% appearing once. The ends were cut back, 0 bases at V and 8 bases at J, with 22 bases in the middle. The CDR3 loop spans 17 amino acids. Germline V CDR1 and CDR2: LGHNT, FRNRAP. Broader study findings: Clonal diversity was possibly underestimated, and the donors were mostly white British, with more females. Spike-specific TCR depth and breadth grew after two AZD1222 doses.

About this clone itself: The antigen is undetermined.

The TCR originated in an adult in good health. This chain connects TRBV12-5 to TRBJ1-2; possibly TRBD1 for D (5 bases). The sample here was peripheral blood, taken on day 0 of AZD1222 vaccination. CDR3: CASGLVPFQRGEGGYTF. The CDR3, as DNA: TGTGCTAGTGGTTTGGTACCATTTCAGCGAGGGGAGGGCGGCTACACCTTC.